These 15 T cell receptor beta chains were all obtained from the same sample, sequenced in a study of OX40 agonist ivuxolimab in advanced cancers. Sequencing was performed with immunoSEQ multiplex PCR; in TCRdb, only in-frame clones are kept and a portion is missing. The sample includes approximately 58,000 clones, about 79% of them seen just once. The sample here was CD4+ or CD8+ T cells sorted from blood, taken in a trial of the OX40 agonist ivuxolimab. These TCRs come from an adult with an advanced solid tumor such as melanoma, head and neck, liver or kidney cancer.

This chain connects TRBV30 to TRBJ1-5; TRBD1 aligns across 10 bases. Germline V gene data show CDR1 as GTSNPN and CDR2 as SVGIG (reference sequence). After removal of 5 bases from V and 3 bases from J, the junction contained 1 base not matched to a gene. CDR3 length: 13 residues. The CDR3, as DNA: TGTGCCTGGGGGACAGGGGTCAATCAGCCCCAGCATTTT. Protein: CAWGTGVNQPQHF. Drawing the rest from reference TRBV30 and TRBJ1-5, the complete variable domain is SQTIHQWPATLVQPVGSPLSLECTVEGTSNPNLYWYRQAAGRGLQLLFYSVGIGQISSEVPQNLSASRPQDRQFILSSKKLLLSDSGFYLCAWGTGVNQPQHFGDGTRLSIL.

V usage is TRBV14 and J usage is TRBJ1-2; D unclear. Trimming left V 0 bases short and J 5 bases short, with 10 bases between. The germline V gene has CDR1 SGHDN and CDR2 FVKESK. This CDR3 comprises 14 residues. Here the CDR3 reads CASSQDGTLYGYTF. CDR3 nucleotide sequence: TGTGCCAGCAGCCAAGATGGCACATTATATGGCTACACCTTC.

The rearrangement uses TRBV7-3 and TRBJ2-3; D uncertain. Germline V gene lookup returns CDR1 SGHTA and CDR2 FQGTGA. Deletions cut 2 bases from V and 5 bases from J, with 17 bases between. This CDR3 is built from 16 residues. The CDR3 nucleotides are TGTGCCAGCAGCTTATGGGCCTCCATGACTTTAGATACGCAGTATTTT. It translates to CASSLWASMTLDTQYF.

This clone occurred a few times. The chain is built from TRBV7-2 and TRBJ2-1; no definite D call. The CDR3 spans 13 residues. The germline CDR1 and CDR2 sequences are SGHTA and FQGNSA. V was pared by 5 bases and J by 13 bases, with 18 bases between. The CDR3 coding sequence is TGTGCCAGCAGCGTTAGGGAATCTTTTGAACAGTTCTTC. Its protein is CASSVRESFEQFF.

The DNA of the CDR3 is TGTGCCAGCAGCTTCGGAAGAGCATATAGCAATCAGCCCCAGCATTTT. Amino acids: CASSFGRAYSNQPQHF. The chain uses TRBV5-6 and TRBJ1-5; D unclear. Trimming left V 2 bases short and J 0 bases short, with 12 bases between. In germline, CDR1 is SGHDT, CDR2 YYEEEE. This CDR3 is built from 16 residues.

This rearrangement joins TRBV5-4 to TRBJ1-2; TRBD1 might be the D (5 bases). The CDR3 covers 14 residues. V was cut by 0 bases and J by 5 bases, with 11 bases left in between. Germline V CDR1 and CDR2: SGHNT, YYREEE (reference sequence). The CDR3 DNA reads TGTGCCAGCAGCTTGGATACAGGCTCTTATGGCTACACCTTC. It encodes CASSLDTGSYGYTF.

The chain joins TRBV6-1 to TRBJ1-1; D not certain. The V and J ends lost 6 bases and 5 bases respectively, with 7 bases between them. Germline-derived CDR1 and CDR2 are MNHNS and SASEGT. The CDR3 extends over 11 amino acids. For the CDR3, the DNA is TGTGCCAGCAGCGGGAGGACTGAAGCTTTCTTT. Its translation is CASSGRTEAFF.

This chain uses TRBV7-2 with TRBJ2-3, with unresolved D. There are 15 residues in the CDR3. CDR1 is SGHTA and CDR2 is FQGNSA in the germline V gene. With 5 bases removed from V and 5 bases from J, the gap between germline ends came to 17 bases. The CDR3 region has the DNA TGTGCCAGCAGCAAGGACGCTAATAGTGAAGATACGCAGTATTTT. Translation: CASSKDANSEDTQYF. The full variable domain, its missing parts supplied by reference TRBV7-2 and TRBJ2-3, is GAGVSQSPSNKVTEKGKDVELRCDPISGHTALYWYRQSLGQGLEFLIYFQGNSAPDKSGLPSDRFSAERTGGSVSTLTIQRTQQEDSAVYLCASSKDANSEDTQYFGPGTRLTVL.

This chain connects TRBV11-3 to TRBJ2-3; TRBD2 matches 7 bases. V lost 5 bases and J lost 1; bases outside the gene matches: 6. CDR1 and CDR2 (germline): SGHNT, YENEEA. This CDR3 spans 15 amino acids. CDR3 protein: CASSRTSRGTDTQYF. In nucleotides, the CDR3 is TGTGCCAGCAGCCGGACTAGTCGCGGCACAGATACGCAGTATTTT.

The chain combines TRBV11-2 with TRBJ2-3; possible D gene TRBD1, 6 bases. Germline CDR1 and CDR2: SGHAT and FQNNGV. This CDR3 has 15 residues. V dropped 7 bases and J dropped 5 bases, with 19 bases sitting between them. For the CDR3, the DNA is TGTGCCAGCAACCCGAAGGGGGATCGGAAAGATACGCAGTATTTT. The encoded protein is CASNPKGDRKDTQYF.

CDR3 loop: CASSPPGRNSGNTIYF. CDR3 coding DNA: TGTGCCAGCTCACCACCGGGCAGAAACTCTGGAAACACCATATATTTT. V usage is TRBV18 and J usage is TRBJ1-3; D not resolved. The V gene's germline CDR1 is KGHSH and CDR2 LQKENI. Trimming cost V 0 bases and J 0 bases, with 9 bases left between them. This CDR3 region has 16 residues.

This clone came up once. This chain joins TRBV6-1 and TRBJ2-3; D perhaps matches TRBD2 (7 bases). The V end was cut by 11 bases, the J end by 4 bases, with 22 bases between. Germline CDR1 MNHNS, CDR2 SASEGT. CDR3 length equals 15 residues. The CDR3 protein is CASKEGGRPADTQYF. The CDR3 DNA reads as TGTGCCTCTAAGGAGGGGGGGCGCCCGGCAGATACGCAGTATTTT.

V gene TRBV5-1 combines with J gene TRBJ2-5; D is possibly TRBD2 (6 bases). Germline V gene lookup returns CDR1 SGHRS and CDR2 YFSETQ. V lost 7 bases, J lost 1 base, and 14 bases lay in between. The CDR3 has 14 residues. As DNA, the CDR3 is TGCGCCAGCGGAGGGGCGGGCCCCCAAGAGACCCAGTACTTC. Translation gives CASGGAGPQETQYF.

The chain links TRBV5-6 to TRBJ2-7; 9 bases line up with TRBD1. The CDR3 sequence is 12 residues long. V lost 0 bases, J lost 11 bases, and 3 bases stayed unmatched. Germline values: CDR1 SGHDT, CDR2 YYEEEE. The CDR3 nucleotides read TGTGCCAGCAGCTTGGGGGGGACAGGGAAGTACTTC. Translating it yields CASSLGGTGKYF. Combining the CDR3 with reference TRBV5-6 and TRBJ2-7 gives the whole variable domain DAGVTQSPTHLIKTRGQQVTLRCSPKSGHDTVSWYQQALGQGPQFIFQYYEEEERQRGNFPDRFSGHQFPNYSSELNVNALLLGDSALYLCASSLGGTGKYFGPGTRLTVT.

V gene TRBV10-2 combines with J gene TRBJ1-1; possibly TRBD1 for D (5 bases). V gave up 1 base and J gave up 3 bases, with 15 bases separating them. This CDR3 is built from 16 residues. The germline CDR1 and CDR2 sequences are WSHSY and SAAADI. The CDR3 nucleotides read TGCGCCAGCAGTGAGTTGGGGAGGGGCGGTGACACTGAAGCTTTCTTT. This sequence encodes CASSELGRGGDTEAFF.